This TCR beta chain is from a study of blood T cell repertoires in COVID-19. Clones were read by immunoSEQ multiplex PCR, and TCRdb kept only the in-frame ones, dropping some. The sample shows 65,000 to 90,000 clones, 80% to 90% of them seen only once. There are 13 residues in the CDR3. Per the germline V gene, CDR1 is SNHLY and CDR2 is FYNNEI. Trimming removed 8 bases at V and 6 bases at J, with 16 bases between. This rearrangement joins TRBV2 to TRBJ1-1, with D perhaps matching TRBD1 (6 bases). Sequenced material: peripheral blood. This receptor was identified in a man aged 50-59 years with acute or convalescent COVID-19. The CDR3 DNA reads as TGTGCCAGCGGCACAGGGATTGGCCCTGAAGCTTTCTTT. Residues: CASGTGIGPEAFF.